This TCR beta chain came from a study of blood T cell repertoires in COVID-19. As originally analysed: Amplification with reference gene primers provided the estimates of nucleated cell counts. Sequencing was performed with immunoSEQ multiplex PCR; in TCRdb, only in-frame clones are kept and a portion is missing. That table is the source of V, J and clone size, and D and trimming were worked out from the DNA. The sample contains 200,000 to 300,000 clones, 80% to 90% of which appear only once. V lost 6 bases and J lost 0, with 9 bases in between. CDR1 and CDR2 from the germline V gene are MNHEY and SMNVEV (reference sequence). The CDR3 is 13 amino acids.

The sequenced sample was peripheral blood. J is TRBJ2-7 and V is TRBV27, with D unresolved. This TCR came from a woman aged 40 to 50 who had recovered from COVID-19. CDR3 sequence reads: CASSPPGSYEQYF. The CDR3 DNA follows: TGTGCCAGCAGCCCCCCCGGCTCCTACGAGCAGTACTTC.